This TCR beta chain was identified in a study of blood T cell repertoires in COVID-19. Study details: Nucleic acid was either cDNA or gDNA, and it came from T cells, B-cell-depleted T cells, or PBMCs.

Produced via immunoSEQ multiplex PCR; TCRdb's table is partial and in-frame only. The sample contains more than 200,000 clones, 82% of which appear only once. Seattle patient enrollment occurred during active infection, with longitudinal follow-up thereafter. Germline CDR1 and CDR2: LNHDA and SQIVND (reference sequence). CDR3 length equals 16 residues. V was clipped by 7 bases and J by 5 bases, with 20 bases between them. The receptor comes from a woman older than 75 with COVID-19, enrolled during active disease. Sequenced: peripheral blood. The chain employs TRBV19 and TRBJ1-4; D is unresolved. CDR3 in amino acids: CASIRTAGQPNEKLFF. The CDR3 nucleotides are TGTGCCAGTATAAGAACGGCGGGCCAACCGAATGAAAAACTGTTTTTT.